The clone carrying this T cell receptor beta chain was detected only a few times. This specimen comes from a study of T cell repertoires in ileal Crohn's disease. Germline V gives CDR1 LGHNA, CDR2 YNFKEQ. V lost 1 base and J lost 7, with 16 bases in between. CDR3 size: 15 residues. Profiled with immunoSEQ multiplex PCR; TCRdb holds only in-frame clones, not every one. The repertoire holds around 2,200 clones, with less than 90% as singletons. Specimen: ileal tissue. The source is an adult with Crohn's disease. The chain recombines TRBV4-2 with TRBJ1-1; a weak D match, TRBD1 (5 bases). This CDR3 is CASSQVPQGGFEAFF. CDR3 bases: TGTGCCAGCAGCCAAGTGCCCCAGGGAGGGTTTGAAGCTTTCTTT.